This T cell receptor beta chain was recorded in a study of spatial heterogeneity in lung cancer. Specified time point: sample taken at primary tumor resection. CDR3 length: 14 residues. Trimming left V 6 bases short and J 2 bases short, with 8 bases between. The germline gives CDR1 MNHEY, CDR2 SVGAGI. TCRdb reanalysed the 5' RACE reads using MiXCR and keeps one entry per CDR3 protein. The sample carries tens of thousands of distinct CDR3 sequences, approximately 12% recorded once. This sequence was found in a male donor with early-stage non-small cell lung cancer. The chain links TRBV6-5 to TRBJ2-6, with a tentative D call TRBD2 (5 bases). Sequencing used PBMCs, obtained at surgery. CDR3 DNA: TGTGCCAGCAGACTAGAGCCTGGGGCCAACGTCCTGACTTTC. As protein: CASRLEPGANVLTF.